This T cell receptor beta chain was observed in a study of T cell responses to AZD1222 COVID-19 vaccine. Study-wide results and limits: Researchers took repertoire samples only after the peak T cell response had come. Among AZD1222 vaccinees, only five to seven were seropositive at baseline.

The germline V gene encodes CDR1 GTSNPN and CDR2 SVGIG (reference sequence). The V end was cut by 3 bases, the J end by 1 base, with 21 bases between. The CDR3 sequence is 17 residues long. About this clone: Its antigen is unidentified.

Produced via immunoSEQ multiplex PCR; TCRdb's table is partial and in-frame only. The table lists roughly 140,000 clones, about 90% of them singletons. The chain combines TRBV30 with TRBJ1-1; tentatively, D is TRBD1 (6 bases). The TCR comes from an adult who received the AZD1222 COVID-19 vaccine. The source was peripheral blood, collected 28 days after the second AZD1222 dose. As DNA, the CDR3 is TGTGCCTGGAGCGCCAGGGGTAGGGTCTACCGGAACACTGAAGCTTTCTTT. This sequence encodes CAWSARGRVYRNTEAFF.